The 15 T cell receptor beta chains below all came from one sample that was sequenced in a study of identical twins. From the 5' RACE reads, TCRdb called clonotypes with MiXCR, one entry per CDR3 protein. The table has 420,000 or so distinct CDR3 sequences, about 18% seen once. Sequencing input: naive T cells sorted from blood. These receptors were collected from a middle-aged man in good health.

This clonotype was detected ten times or more. V and J are TRBV5-4 and TRBJ1-1; no clear D gene. The V end lost 4 bases, the J end lost 5 bases, and 9 bases lay between the germline ends. The CDR3 sequence is 12 residues long. Germline lookup yields CDR1 SGHNT and CDR2 YYREEE (reference sequence). The CDR3 is CASSLDGTEAFF. CDR3 in DNA: TGTGCCAGCAGCCTGGATGGAACTGAAGCTTTCTTT. The full variable domain, rest sourced from reference TRBV5-4 and TRBJ1-1, is ETGVTQSPTHLIKTRGQQVTLRCSSQSGHNTVSWYQQALGQGPQFIFQYYREEENGRGNFPPRFSGLQFPNYSSELNVNALELDDSALYLCASSLDGTEAFFGQGTRLTVV.

The table lists this clonotype with many counts. The chain has TRBV28 and TRBJ1-2; 8 nucleotides line up with TRBD1. The CDR3 runs 15 residues. The germline V gene has CDR1 MDHEN and CDR2 SYDVKM. Losses at the gene ends were 3 bases for V and 3 bases for J; bases not matched to a gene: 6. The CDR3 reads CASSLPGGGYYGYTF. CDR3 coding DNA: TGTGCCAGCAGTTTGCCAGGGGGCGGCTACTATGGCTACACCTTC.

The chain has TRBV28 and TRBJ2-3, with TRBD1 identical over 8 bases. The CDR3 runs to 17 residues. V shed 4 bases, J shed 0 bases, and the junction held 9 bases outside the gene matches. Per germline, CDR1 MDHEN and CDR2 SYDVKM. In DNA, the CDR3 is TGTGCCAGCAGTTATAAGATGGGACAGGCGAGCACAGATACGCAGTATTTT. Amino acid sequence: CASSYKMGQASTDTQYF.

The chain carries TRBV5-1 and TRBJ1-2; D is ambiguous. Germline CDR1 and CDR2: SGHRS and YFSETQ. There are 12 residues in the CDR3. V lost 5 bases to trimming and J lost 6 bases, with 11 bases between them. The CDR3 DNA follows: TGCGCCAGCAGACCGGGCTGGGATGGCTACACCTTC. Translating gives CASRPGWDGYTF.

V usage is TRBV6-2 or TRBV6-3 and J usage is TRBJ2-1, with 8 bases aligning to TRBD2. Germline values: CDR1 MNHEY, CDR2 SVGEGT. The CDR3 spans 15 residues. V was clipped by 2 bases and J by 2 bases; unmatched bases: 2. The CDR3 spells CASSYLGGAYNEQFF. In DNA form, the CDR3 reads TGTGCCAGCAGTTACCTCGGGGGGGCCTACAATGAGCAGTTCTTC.

This clonotype was found a few times. The chain links TRBV4-3 to TRBJ1-4; D gene ambiguous. The CDR3 has 17 amino acids. Deletions cut 0 bases from V and 5 bases from J, with 16 bases between. Germline values: CDR1 LGHNA, CDR2 YSLEER. The CDR3 is CASSQDGPPYKNEKLFF. The CDR3 nucleotides are TGCGCCAGCAGCCAAGATGGTCCCCCCTATAAGAATGAAAAACTGTTTTTT.

In its sample, this clonotype was seen a few times. The chain carries TRBV18 and TRBJ2-5; D call uncertain. Germline loops: CDR1 KGHSH, CDR2 LQKENI. The V and J ends lost 6 bases and 0 bases respectively, with 14 bases between them. The CDR3 consists of 15 residues. The CDR3 sequence is CASSYQTANQETQYF. CDR3 coding DNA: TGTGCCAGCTCGTACCAAACAGCGAACCAAGAGACCCAGTACTTC.

Only a few counts were recorded for this clonotype. The chain is built from TRBV28 and TRBJ2-7, with D possibly being TRBD2 (5 bases). The germline gives CDR1 MDHEN, CDR2 SYDVKM. The CDR3 consists of 16 residues. V lost 6 bases and J lost 0, with 18 bases in between. The CDR3 DNA sequence: TGTGCCAGCAGCCAAAGGCGGGTCCGGAACTCCTACGAGCAGTACTTC. As protein: CASSQRRVRNSYEQYF.

The genes are TRBV5-6 and TRBJ1-4; tentatively, D is TRBD1 (5 bases). V lost 4 bases and J 0 bases, leaving 16 bases between the germline ends. This CDR3 is built from 17 residues. Germline values: CDR1 SGHDT, CDR2 YYEEEE. CDR3 bases: TGTGCCAGCAGCCCAATAAGGGACTCAGCAACTAATGAAAAACTGTTTTTT. The encoded protein is CASSPIRDSATNEKLFF.

The chain is built from TRBV18 and TRBJ2-1; D is ambiguous. V shed 3 bases and J shed 5 bases, with 11 bases lying between them. In germline, CDR1 is KGHSH, CDR2 LQKENI. This CDR3 has 14 amino acids. The CDR3 DNA reads as TGTGCCAGCTCACCTATATCCGCGAACAATGAGCAGTTCTTC. Protein product: CASSPISANNEQFF. The full variable domain, completed using reference TRBV18 and TRBJ2-1, is NAGVMQNPRHLVRRRGQEARLRCSPMKGHSHVYWYRQLPEEGLKFMVYLQKENIIDESGMPKERFSAEFPKEGPSILRIQQVVRGDSAAYFCASSPISANNEQFFGPGTRLTVL.

This rearrangement joins TRBV10-2 to TRBJ2-3; D could derive from TRBD1 or TRBD2 (5 bases each). The V and J ends lost 8 bases and 6 bases respectively, with 24 bases between them. This CDR3 contains 16 residues. Germline V gene lookup returns CDR1 WSHSY and CDR2 SAAADI. CDR3 residues: CASFMQGRPYRDTQYF. As DNA, the CDR3 is TGCGCCAGCTTTATGCAGGGACGGCCTTATAGGGATACGCAGTATTTT.

This clonotype was seen a handful of times. CDR3 residues: CASSYRDGYTF. Written as DNA, the CDR3 is TGTGCCAGCAGTTACAGGGACGGCTACACCTTC. This chain joins TRBV28 and TRBJ1-2, with D possibly matching TRBD1 (6 bases). Deletions cut 4 bases from V and 8 bases from J, with 8 bases between. Germline V CDR1 and CDR2: MDHEN, SYDVKM. CDR3 length: 11 amino acids.

This clonotype has a count of ten or more. The chain recombines TRBV25-1 with TRBJ2-1; 7 nucleotides match TRBD1. Trimming removed 6 bases from V and 7 bases from J; junction bases left unmatched: 0. Looked up from germline, CDR1 is MGHDK and CDR2 is SYGVNS. This CDR3 comprises 11 residues. This chain's CDR3 is CASSRGNEQFF. As DNA, the CDR3 is TGTGCCAGCAGCAGGGGGAATGAGCAGTTCTTC. The entire variable domain, with the rest obtained from reference TRBV25-1 and TRBJ2-1, is as follows: EADIYQTPRYLVIGTGKKITLECSQTMGHDKMYWYQQDPGMELHLIHYSYGVNSTEKGDLSSESTVSRIRTEHFPLTLESARPSHTSQYLCASSRGNEQFFGPGTRLTVL.

This clonotype was recorded many times. J is TRBJ1-1 and V is TRBV20-1; D remains unclear. Looked up from germline, CDR1 is DFQATT and CDR2 is SNEGSKA (reference sequence). This CDR3 spans 14 amino acids. The V end lost 0 bases, the J end lost 0 bases, and 8 bases lay between the germline ends. The CDR3 loop is CSAREGGMNTEAFF. Written as DNA, the CDR3 is TGCAGTGCTAGAGAAGGTGGGATGAACACTGAAGCTTTCTTT.

This clonotype was observed many times. The V call is TRBV6-5, the J call TRBJ2-7; D remains ambiguous. The CDR3 sequence is 14 residues long. Trimming stripped 2 bases from V and 1 base from J, with 9 bases between. Per the germline V gene, CDR1 is MNHEY and CDR2 is SVGAGI. CDR3 loop: CASSYGRTSYEQYF. CDR3 DNA sequence: TGTGCCAGCAGTTACGGTAGAACATCCTACGAGCAGTACTTC.